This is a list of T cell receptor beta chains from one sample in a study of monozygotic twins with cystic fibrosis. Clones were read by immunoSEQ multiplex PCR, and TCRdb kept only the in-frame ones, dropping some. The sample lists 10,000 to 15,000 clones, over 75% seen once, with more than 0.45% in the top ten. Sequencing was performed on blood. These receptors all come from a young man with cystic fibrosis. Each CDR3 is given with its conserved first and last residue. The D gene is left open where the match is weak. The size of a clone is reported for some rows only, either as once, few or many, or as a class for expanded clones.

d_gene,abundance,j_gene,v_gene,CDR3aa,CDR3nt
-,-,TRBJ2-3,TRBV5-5,CASSPWVRAERDTQYF,TGTGCCAGCAGCCCCTGGGTTAGAGCGGAGAGGGATACGCAGTATTTT
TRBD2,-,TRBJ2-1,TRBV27,CASSLVAGRGNEQFF,TGTGCCAGCAGTTTGGTGGCAGGGAGGGGCAATGAGCAGTTCTTC
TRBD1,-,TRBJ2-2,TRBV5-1,CASSLEGQGYTGELFF,TGCGCCAGCAGCTTGGAGGGACAGGGTTACACCGGGGAGCTGTTTTTT
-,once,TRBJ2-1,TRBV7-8,CASSLGDEQFF,TGTGCCAGCAGCTTAGGGGATGAGCAGTTCTTC
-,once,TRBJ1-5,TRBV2,CASTTDSNQPQHF,TGTGCCAGCACCACGGACAGCAATCAGCCCCAGCATTTT
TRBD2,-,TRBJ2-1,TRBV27,CASSLGAGGVNEQFF,TGTGCCAGCAGTTTAGGGGCGGGGGGGGTAAATGAGCAGTTCTTC
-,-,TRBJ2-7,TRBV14,CASSQWFRGADEQYF,TGTGCCAGCAGCCAATGGTTCCGGGGGGCCGACGAGCAGTACTTC
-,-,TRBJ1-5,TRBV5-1,CASSLEVGQPQHF,TGCGCCAGCAGCTTGGAAGTGGGTCAGCCCCAGCATTTT
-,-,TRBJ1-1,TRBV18,CASSSSQGRRTEAFF,TGTGCCAGCTCATCTTCACAGGGACGTAGAACTGAAGCTTTCTTT
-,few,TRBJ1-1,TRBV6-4,CASSVSQGSTEAFF,TGTGCCAGCAGTGTTAGTCAGGGGAGCACTGAAGCTTTCTTT
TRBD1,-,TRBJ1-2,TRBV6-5,CASRRDRSNYGYTF,TGTGCCAGCCGCCGGGACAGAAGTAACTATGGCTACACCTTC
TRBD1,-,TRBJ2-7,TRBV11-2,CASSLAWGQSYEQYF,TGTGCCAGCAGCTTAGCTTGGGGACAGTCCTACGAGCAGTACTTC
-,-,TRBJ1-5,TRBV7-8,CASSLAGRRGEPQHF,TGTGCCAGCAGCTTGGCTGGACGTAGGGGGGAGCCCCAGCATTTT
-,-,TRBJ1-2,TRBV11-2,CASSFPYRTHYGYTF,TGTGCCAGCAGCTTCCCTTATAGAACTCACTATGGCTACACCTTC
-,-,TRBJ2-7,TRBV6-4,CASSDPRGSAVYEQYF,TGTGCCAGCAGTGACCCCCGGGGTAGCGCGGTCTACGAGCAGTACTTC
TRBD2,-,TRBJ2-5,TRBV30,CAWVTSGRAFQETQYF,TGTGCCTGGGTTACTAGCGGGAGGGCCTTCCAAGAGACCCAGTACTTC
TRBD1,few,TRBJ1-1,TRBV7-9,CASSPWTGGNTEAFF,TGTGCCAGCAGCCCTTGGACAGGGGGGAACACTGAAGCTTTCTTT
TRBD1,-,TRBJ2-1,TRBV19,CASTTGLNRGSSYNEQFF,TGTGCCAGCACAACGGGATTGAACAGGGGGAGCTCCTACAATGAGCAGTTCTTC
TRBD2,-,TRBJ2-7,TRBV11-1,CASSTGLERAEQYF,TGTGCCAGCAGCACGGGACTAGAGAGGGCCGAGCAGTACTTC
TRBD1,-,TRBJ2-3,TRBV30,CAWTGDRGVTDTQYF,TGTGCCTGGACCGGGGACAGGGGTGTAACAGATACGCAGTATTTT
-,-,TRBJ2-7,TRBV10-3,CAISESWGYEQYF,TGTGCCATCAGTGAGTCGTGGGGGTACGAGCAGTACTTC
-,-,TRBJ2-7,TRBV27,CASSLSINRAYEQYF,TGTGCCAGCAGTTTATCGATAAACAGGGCCTACGAGCAGTACTTC
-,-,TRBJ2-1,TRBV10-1,CASARARYNEQFF,TGCGCCAGCGCGAGGGCACGGTACAATGAGCAGTTCTTC
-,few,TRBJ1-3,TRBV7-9,CASSPYREPGNTIYF,TGTGCCAGCAGCCCCTACAGGGAACCTGGAAACACCATATATTTT
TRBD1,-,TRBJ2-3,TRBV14,CASSQDRDRHGADTQYF,TGTGCCAGCAGCCAAGACCGGGACAGGCACGGCGCAGATACGCAGTATTTT
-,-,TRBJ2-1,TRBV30,CAWKSQSPSEQFF,TGTGCCTGGAAGTCTCAGTCTCCTAGTGAGCAGTTCTTC
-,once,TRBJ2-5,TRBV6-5,CASSTQETQYF,TGTGCCAGCAGTACCCAAGAGACCCAGTACTTC
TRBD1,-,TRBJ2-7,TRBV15,CATSRGAPDRGSYEQYF,TGTGCCACCAGCAGAGGGGCTCCGGACAGGGGATCCTACGAGCAGTACTTC
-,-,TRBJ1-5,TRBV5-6,CASSLRHSNQPQHF,TGTGCCAGCAGCTTGCGGCATAGCAATCAGCCCCAGCATTTT
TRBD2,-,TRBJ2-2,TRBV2,CASSEVGTSGVTGELFF,TGTGCCAGCAGTGAAGTCGGGACTAGCGGAGTCACCGGGGAGCTGTTTTTT
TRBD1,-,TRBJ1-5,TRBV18,CASSPGTANQPQHF,TGTGCCAGCTCACCAGGGACAGCTAATCAGCCCCAGCATTTT
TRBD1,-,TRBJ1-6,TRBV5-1,CASSLGTGPRSPLHF,TGCGCCAGCAGCTTGGGGACAGGGCCCCGTTCACCCCTCCACTTT
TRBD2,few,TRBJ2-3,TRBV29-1,CSAGLAGTDTQYF,TGCAGCGCCGGACTAGCGGGGACAGATACGCAGTATTTT
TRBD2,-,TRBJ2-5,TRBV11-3,CASSLAGGAQTQYF,TGTGCCAGCAGCTTAGCGGGGGGTGCGCAGACCCAGTACTTC
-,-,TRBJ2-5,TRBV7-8,CASLAGRQETQYF,TGTGCCAGCCTCGCCGGCAGACAAGAGACCCAGTACTTC
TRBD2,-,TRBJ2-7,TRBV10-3,CAIKRGEPYEQYF,TGTGCCATCAAGCGGGGGGAGCCTTACGAGCAGTACTTC
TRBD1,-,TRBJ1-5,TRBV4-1,CASTSQGGKSNQPQHF,TGCGCCAGCACTTCCCAGGGGGGGAAAAGCAATCAGCCCCAGCATTTT
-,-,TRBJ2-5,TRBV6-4,CASSDSSRLETQYF,TGTGCCAGCAGTGACTCTTCGCGTCTTGAGACCCAGTACTTC
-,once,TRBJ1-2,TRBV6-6,CASSFQGVDGYTF,TGTGCCAGCAGTTTTCAGGGAGTCGATGGCTACACCTTC
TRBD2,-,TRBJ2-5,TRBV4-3,CASSQAPRSSGGTYQETQYF,TGCGCCAGCAGCCAGGCACCTCGGTCGAGCGGGGGGACCTACCAAGAGACCCAGTACTTC
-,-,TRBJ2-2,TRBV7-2,CASSDRWYGELFF,TGTGCCAGCAGCGATAGGTGGTACGGGGAGCTGTTTTTT
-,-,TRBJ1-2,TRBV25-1,CASSASGANYGYTF,TGTGCCAGCAGTGCCTCAGGGGCTAACTATGGCTACACCTTC
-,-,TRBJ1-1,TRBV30,CAWSGLTNTEAFF,TGTGCCTGGAGTGGACTTACGAACACTGAAGCTTTCTTT
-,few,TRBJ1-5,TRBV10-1,CASSGAHRRGQPQHF,TGCGCCAGCAGTGGGGCGCACAGGAGGGGTCAGCCCCAGCATTTT
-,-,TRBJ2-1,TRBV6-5,CASSYSQGGDEQFF,TGTGCCAGCAGTTACTCCCAGGGCGGAGATGAGCAGTTCTTC
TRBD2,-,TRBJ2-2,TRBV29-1,CSVESGTLTGELFF,TGCAGCGTTGAGAGCGGGACTCTGACCGGGGAGCTGTTTTTT
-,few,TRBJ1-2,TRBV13,CASSFGGRIYGYTF,TGTGCCAGCAGCTTCGGGGGACGGATCTATGGCTACACCTTC
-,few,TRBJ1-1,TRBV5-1,CASSGTPRVGDTEAFF,TGCGCCAGCAGCGGAACACCCAGGGTCGGCGACACTGAAGCTTTCTTT
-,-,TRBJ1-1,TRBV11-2,CASSLGWAEAFF,TGTGCCAGCAGCTTAGGGTGGGCTGAAGCTTTCTTT
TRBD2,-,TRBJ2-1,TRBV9,CASSVVSGSSYNEQFF,TGTGCCAGCAGCGTAGTAAGCGGGAGCTCCTACAATGAGCAGTTCTTC
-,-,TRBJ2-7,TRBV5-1,CASSLAAGTTAYEQYF,TGCGCCAGCAGCTTGGCCGCCGGGACAACCGCCTACGAGCAGTACTTC
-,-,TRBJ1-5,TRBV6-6,CASSYDSYNQPQHF,TGTGCCAGCAGTTACGACAGCTACAATCAGCCCCAGCATTTT
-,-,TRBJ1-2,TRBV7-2,CASSPMWGASYTF,TGTGCCAGCAGCCCGATGTGGGGGGCTAGCTACACCTTC
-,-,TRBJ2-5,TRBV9,CASSVEFSHGAETQYF,TGTGCCAGCAGCGTAGAATTCAGTCATGGGGCAGAGACCCAGTACTTC
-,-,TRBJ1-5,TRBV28,CASSFHGDQPQHF,TGTGCCAGCAGTTTTCACGGAGATCAGCCCCAGCATTTT
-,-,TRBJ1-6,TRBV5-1,CASSLGLFRDHNSPLHF,TGCGCCAGCAGCTTGGGACTCTTCAGGGACCATAATTCACCCCTCCACTTT
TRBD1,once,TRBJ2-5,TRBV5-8,CASSDPGQGRLSPKQETQYF,TGTGCCAGCAGCGACCCTGGACAGGGGAGACTGTCACCTAAGCAAGAGACCCAGTACTTC